The present TCR beta chain was sequenced within a study of T cell clonotyping in hematopoietic cell transplantation. Comments on this clone: Its antigen remains unidentified.

The CDR3 totals 14 residues. V was pared by 0 bases and J by 0 bases, with 6 bases between. Germline V gene lookup returns CDR1 SGHRS and CDR2 YFSETQ. Clones were sequenced by immunoSEQ multiplex PCR, and TCRdb holds only the in-frame ones, with some missing. The table lists 65,000 to 75,000 clones, just under 95% of them singletons. Study results and caveats: Without cell sorting, CD4 versus CD8 contributions remain unresolved.

The sequence was obtained from a man between 45 and 60 years old in good health. Some clones in this sample may be carry-over from other donors' samples. Source material: peripheral blood mononuclear cells. This sequence joins TRBV5-1 and TRBJ1-1; D possibly corresponds to TRBD1 (5 bases). Here the CDR3 reads CASSLGGVNTEAFF. The CDR3 DNA reads as TGCGCCAGCAGCTTGGGGGGGGTGAACACTGAAGCTTTCTTT.